Following are 14 T cell receptor beta chains from one sample sequenced in a study of OX40 agonist ivuxolimab in advanced cancers. Assay used: immunoSEQ multiplex PCR; TCRdb lists only in-frame clones, some missing. The sample includes approximately 26,000 clones, 79% of them seen just once. The sample consisted of CD4+ or CD8+ T cells sorted from blood, taken in a trial of the OX40 agonist ivuxolimab. Receptor source: an adult with an advanced solid tumor such as melanoma, head and neck, liver or kidney cancer.

This clone has just a few counts. The genes are TRBV7-8 and TRBJ1-3; no definite D call. Looked up from germline, CDR1 is SGHVS and CDR2 is FQNEAQ. Deletions cut 5 bases from V and 2 bases from J, with 16 bases between. CDR3 length: 16 residues. Here the CDR3 reads CASSPSTGGAGNTIYF. In DNA, the CDR3 is TGTGCCAGCAGCCCTTCTACGGGAGGCGCTGGAAACACCATATATTTT.

CDR3 sequence: CASSLQGNTGELFF. For the CDR3, the DNA is TGTGCCAGCAGCCTTCAGGGTAACACCGGGGAGCTGTTTTTT. The V call is TRBV14, the J call TRBJ2-2; D may be TRBD1 (5 bases). Germline V gene data show CDR1 as SGHDN and CDR2 as FVKESK. The length of the CDR3 is 14 residues. The germline V and J ends were trimmed by 4 bases and 2 bases, with 8 bases remaining between them.

The rearrangement joins TRBV4-3 to TRBJ2-1; 11 bases match TRBD2. Germline assignment: CDR1 LGHNA and CDR2 YSLEER. The ends lost 0 bases at V and 4 bases at J; junction bases unmatched: 8. The CDR3 consists of 18 residues. CDR3 in DNA: TGCGCCAGCAGCCAAGAATTAGCGGGGGGGCGACTGTACAATGAGCAGTTCTTC. Translated: CASSQELAGGRLYNEQFF.

The V call is TRBV6-4, the J call TRBJ1-1; TRBD1 aligns across 7 bases. This CDR3 is built from 14 residues. Losses at the gene ends were 6 bases for V and 1 base for J; bases not matched to a gene: 5. Germline-derived CDR1 and CDR2 are MRHNA and SNTAGT. The CDR3 nucleotides read TGTGCCAGCAGAATCGACAGGGCGAACACTGAAGCTTTCTTT. Encoded protein: CASRIDRANTEAFF.

The chain couples TRBV27 to TRBJ2-2; 7 bases are a match to TRBD1. The CDR3 is 16 amino acids. With 6 bases clipped from V and 0 bases from J, the junction kept 7 bases outside the gene matches. Germline CDR1 MNHEY, CDR2 SMNVEV (reference sequence). The CDR3 region has the DNA TGTGCCAGCAGCAACGACAGGGCGGCGAACACCGGGGAGCTGTTTTTT. Its translation is CASSNDRAANTGELFF.

The chain couples TRBV15 to TRBJ2-1, with 9 positions matching TRBD1. From germline, CDR1 is LNHNV and CDR2 YYDKDF (reference sequence). After removal of 2 bases from V and 0 bases from J, the junction contained 20 bases not matched to a gene. The CDR3 spans 22 residues. This chain's CDR3 is CATSRTGTGKEGGVSSYNEQFF. CDR3 in DNA: TGTGCCACCAGCAGAACCGGGACAGGGAAAGAAGGCGGGGTAAGCTCCTACAATGAGCAGTTCTTC.

V usage is TRBV2 and J usage is TRBJ2-3, with no clear D. V was shortened by 6 bases and J by 1 base, with 17 bases between the two germline ends. Germline assignment: CDR1 SNHLY and CDR2 FYNNEI. This CDR3 comprises 16 residues. CDR3 residues: CASSLDSPKGTDTQYF. The CDR3 region has the DNA TGTGCCAGCAGCTTAGACTCCCCCAAAGGCACAGATACGCAGTATTTT.

The chain has TRBV20-1 and TRBJ2-7; D is undetermined. Germline CDR1 DFQATT, CDR2 SNEGSKA (reference sequence). The CDR3 length is 11 residues. Trimming removed 6 bases from V and 2 bases from J, with 8 bases in between. Written as DNA, the CDR3 is TGCAGTGCAAAGGGTACCTACGAGCAGTACTTC. It encodes CSAKGTYEQYF.

This clone has a count of ten or more. The V call is TRBV27, the J call TRBJ2-1, with 7 bases lining up with TRBD1. The CDR3 length is 17 residues. The V and J ends lost 2 bases and 4 bases, in that order; junction bases with no gene match: 11. In germline, CDR1 is MNHEY, CDR2 SMNVEV (reference sequence). The CDR3 sequence: CASSLSSTGWEYNEQFF. CDR3 coding DNA: TGTGCCAGCAGTTTAAGTTCGACAGGGTGGGAATACAATGAGCAGTTCTTC.

The V and J genes are TRBV5-1 and TRBJ2-7; the match to TRBD2 covers 8 bases. Germline lookup yields CDR1 SGHRS and CDR2 YFSETQ. V shed 4 bases and J 7 bases; nucleotides not matched to a gene: 10. This CDR3 spans 14 amino acids. The CDR3 spells CASSAGGSLGEQYF. The CDR3 DNA is TGCGCCAGCAGCGCGGGGGGCTCCTTGGGAGAGCAGTACTTC.

This clone was counted between two and nine times. The chain has TRBV27 and TRBJ1-5; D not resolved. V was trimmed by 8 bases and J by 2 bases, leaving 7 bases between them. The CDR3 spans 12 residues. From germline, CDR1 is MNHEY and CDR2 SMNVEV (reference sequence). CDR3 DNA: TGTGCCAGCGGCTTCGGCAATCAGCCCCAGCATTTT. Its protein is CASGFGNQPQHF.

The chain uses TRBV27 and TRBJ2-3; no clear D gene. This CDR3 is built from 12 residues. Germline V CDR1 and CDR2: MNHEY, SMNVEV (reference sequence). Trimming pared 8 bases from V and 5 bases from J, leaving 11 bases between. In nucleotides, the CDR3 is TGTGCCAGCGGCCTGATCGGAGATACGCAGTATTTT. Encoded protein: CASGLIGDTQYF.

This chain uses TRBV19 with TRBJ1-4; 9 positions match TRBD1. Per germline, CDR1 LNHDA and CDR2 SQIVND (reference sequence). The CDR3 runs 15 residues. V shed 7 bases and J 8 bases; nucleotides not matched to a gene: 11. CDR3 DNA: TGTGCCAGTACGGGAGACGGGACAGGGTACGAAAAACTGTTTTTT. Translating it yields CASTGDGTGYEKLFF.

The chain has TRBV4-1 and TRBJ2-5; a weak D match, TRBD2 (5 bases). Germline V gives CDR1 MGHRA, CDR2 YSYEKL. V was shortened by 0 bases and J by 1 base, with 18 bases between the two germline ends. The CDR3 is made up of 18 amino acids. CDR3 sequence (DNA): TGCGCCAGCAGCCAAGATCCGGTAGCGAAGGGCGGCCAAGAGACCCAGTACTTC. Protein sequence: CASSQDPVAKGGQETQYF.